This TCR beta chain was observed in a study of blood T cell repertoires in COVID-19. Study at large: Material from acute and convalescent COVID-19 was sourced from the United States, Italy and Spain. T cells, B-cell-depleted T cells, or PBMCs provided the cDNA or gDNA that served as material.

Generated by immunoSEQ multiplex PCR, the TCRdb table keeps only in-frame clones and is missing some. This sample has about 200,000 clones; more than 70% occur once, and the top ten carry around 1.5%. The source of this sequence is a man between 18 and 35 years old with active or convalescent COVID-19. Sample: peripheral blood.

The CDR3 nucleotides are TGTGCGTGTACTCGGGCTAGCGGCTACAATGAGCAGTTCTTC. Translation: CACTRASGYNEQFF. The chain combines TRBV11-1 with TRBJ2-1; the match to TRBD2 covers 7 bases. Germline V gene lookup returns CDR1 SGHAT and CDR2 FQDESV (reference sequence). This CDR3 comprises 14 residues. The full variable domain, rest sourced from reference TRBV11-1 and TRBJ2-1, is EAEVAQSPRYKITEKSQAVAFWCDPISGHATLYWYRQILGQGPELLVQFQDESVVDDSQLPKDRFSAERLKGVDSTLKIQPAELGDSAMYLCACTRASGYNEQFFGPGTRLTVL.